The rows below give T cell receptor beta chains drawn from one sample of a study of shared clonotypes between healthy human individuals. Sequencing used immunoSEQ multiplex PCR; TCRdb keeps in-frame clones, though not all of them. The table includes about 1.9 million clones, 93% detected once. The source material was naive CD8+ T cells from PBMCs. These receptors came from a young man in good health. Some clones in this sample may be carry-over from other donors' samples. Each CDR3 is given without its conserved first and last residue.

TRBJ2-3 | TRBV27 | ASSWGPVSTDTQY
TRBJ1-6 | TRBV5-1 | ASSSDRDNNSPLH
TRBJ2-3 | TRBV5-4 | ASSRNTDTQY
TRBJ2-7 | TRBV27 | ASSLLASGSVEQY
TRBJ2-1 | TRBV6-6 | ASTKLGEREGNEQF
TRBJ2-7 | TRBV7-9 | ASSRPRLAGGYEQY
TRBJ2-3 | TRBV2 | ASSVDRVPSDTQY
TRBJ2-7 | TRBV10-1 | ASSELRKGEQY
TRBJ2-1 | TRBV10-3 | AISGIGREGSYNEQF
TRBJ2-7 | TRBV11-2 | ASSPHRDSSYEQY
TRBJ1-4 | TRBV7-3 | ASSLRGQGAHSGKLF
TRBJ1-1 | TRBV15 | ATSMTGNTEAF
TRBJ2-7 | TRBV7-9 | ASSHRDRGSYEQY
TRBJ2-7 | TRBV27 | ASSFVPGVNEQY
TRBJ2-1 | TRBV5-5 | ASSPRRGANYNEQF
TRBJ2-7 | TRBV7-2 | ASSPRTNYEQY
TRBJ1-2 | TRBV13 | ASTRGRANYGYT
TRBJ1-1 | TRBV6-5 | ASSSGTGVLNTEAF
TRBJ1-1 | TRBV30 | AWSMGATEAF
TRBJ2-7 | TRBV15 | ATVDTASYEQY
TRBJ1-1 | TRBV19 | ASKVGRGGTEAF
TRBJ2-7 | TRBV11-3 | ASSLGGTGGSEQY
TRBJ1-6 | TRBV28 | ASSTSEYGSSPLH